This T cell receptor (beta chain) originates from a study of blood T cell repertoires in COVID-19. Study as a whole: Material from acute and convalescent COVID-19 was sourced from the United States, Italy and Spain. PBMCs, B-cell-depleted T cells, or T cells provided the cDNA or gDNA that made up the material.

As originally analysed: Researchers report that nucleated cell counts were estimated from reference gene primer amplification. This table comes from immunoSEQ multiplex PCR, and its TCRdb copy is limited to in-frame clones, with some not included. D and trimming were read from the DNA, whereas the V and J calls and clone size are those reported in that table. Of about 180,000 clones listed, 86% are singletons. V shed 3 bases and J shed 0 bases, with 12 bases lying between them. There are 16 residues in the CDR3. Germline CDR1 reads SGHRS; CDR2 reads YFSETQ. The source of this sequence is a young woman with active or convalescent COVID-19. The chain employs TRBV5-1 and TRBJ2-2, with D possibly being TRBD2 (6 bases). The sequenced sample was peripheral blood. The CDR3 sequence is CASSSTGSPNTGELFF. For the CDR3, the DNA is TGCGCCAGCAGCTCCACCGGGAGTCCGAACACCGGGGAGCTGTTTTTT.